This TCR beta chain came from a study of cytomegalovirus exposure and HLA in healthy donors. Background on the study: Roughly 180 million T cells yielded over 90 million unique TCR beta sequences in earlier analysis. For the approximately 430 genotyped donors, about 81% fell within the Caucasian-associated ancestry cluster.

Whole-study results and caveats: Donors were assumed by presence/absence analyses to have roughly uniform sequencing depth. Several V segments, TRBV6-2 and TRBV6-3 among them, could not be told apart and were dropped.

With 9 bases clipped from V and 3 bases from J, the junction kept 2 bases outside the gene matches. CDR3 length: 13 residues. The germline CDR1 and CDR2 sequences are MNHNS and SASEGT. As regards this clone: What it binds is not known.

The primer mix had 60 Vbeta and 13 Jbeta primers. Profiling relied on immunoSEQ multiplex PCR, and the TCRdb table lists in-frame clones only, not all of them. This sample has around 200,000 clones; approximately 86% occur once, and the top ten carry around 0.3%. V gene TRBV6-1 combines with J gene TRBJ1-6; 7 nucleotides agree with TRBD1. The TCR originated in a woman in her thirties in good health and CMV-seronegative. Material for sequencing was PBMCs. CDR3 amino acids: CASRDSYNSPLHF. The DNA of the CDR3 is TGTGCCAGTCGGGACAGCTATAATTCACCCCTCCACTTT.